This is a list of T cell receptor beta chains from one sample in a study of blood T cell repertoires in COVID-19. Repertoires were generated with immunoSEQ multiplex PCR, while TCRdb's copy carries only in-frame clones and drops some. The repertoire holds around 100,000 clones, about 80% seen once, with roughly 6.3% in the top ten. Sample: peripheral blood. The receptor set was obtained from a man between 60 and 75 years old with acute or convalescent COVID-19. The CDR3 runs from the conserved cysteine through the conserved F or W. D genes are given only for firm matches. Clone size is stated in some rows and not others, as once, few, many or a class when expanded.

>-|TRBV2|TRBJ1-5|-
CASSEARTTNQPQHF
TGTGCCAGCAGTGAGGCCAGGACAACCAATCAGCCCCAGCATTTT
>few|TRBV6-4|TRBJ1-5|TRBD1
CASSETGGGNQPQHF
TGTGCCAGCAGCGAGACAGGGGGTGGCAATCAGCCCCAGCATTTT
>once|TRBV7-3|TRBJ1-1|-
CASSPFPGSTEAFF
TGTGCCAGCAGCCCCTTTCCGGGTAGCACTGAAGCTTTCTTT
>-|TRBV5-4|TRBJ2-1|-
CASSTRQEFGHEQFF
TGTGCCAGCAGCACAAGACAGGAGTTCGGTCATGAGCAGTTCTTC
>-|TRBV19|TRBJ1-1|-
CASSVQGFEAFF
TGTGCCAGTAGTGTCCAGGGATTTGAAGCTTTCTTT
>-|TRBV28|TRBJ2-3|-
CASSLSGEDTQYF
TGTGCCAGCAGTTTGTCAGGGGAAGATACGCAGTATTTT
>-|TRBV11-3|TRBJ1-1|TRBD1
CASSLGAGQGARDTEAFF
TGTGCCAGCAGCTTAGGGGCCGGACAGGGGGCGAGGGACACTGAAGCTTTCTTT
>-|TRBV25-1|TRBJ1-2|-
CASSGQLYGYTF
TGTGCCAGCAGCGGACAGCTCTATGGCTACACCTTC
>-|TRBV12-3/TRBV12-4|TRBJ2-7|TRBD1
CASRGTGNYEQYF
TGTGCCAGCAGGGGGACAGGGAACTACGAGCAGTACTTC
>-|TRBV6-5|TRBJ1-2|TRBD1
CASSRPGTGDYGYTF
TGTGCCAGCAGCCGTCCCGGGACAGGGGACTATGGCTACACCTTC
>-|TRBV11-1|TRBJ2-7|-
CASSDGGTYEQYF
TGTGCCAGCAGCGACGGGGGTACCTACGAGCAGTACTTC
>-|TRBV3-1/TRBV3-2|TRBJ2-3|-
CASSRIGVTDTQYF
TGTGCCAGCAGCCGAATCGGGGTCACAGATACGCAGTATTTT
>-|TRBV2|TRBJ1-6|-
CASSEDGDYNSPLHF
TGTGCCAGCAGTGAAGACGGAGATTATAATTCACCCCTCCACTTT
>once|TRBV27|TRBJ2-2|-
CASSLSRQAGELFF
TGTGCCAGCAGTCTCTCGAGACAGGCCGGGGAGCTGTTTTTT
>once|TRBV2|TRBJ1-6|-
CASSDRILRLAGIIGAISPLHF
TGTGCCAGCAGTGACAGGATATTAAGGTTGGCAGGAATCATAGGTGCCATTTCACCCCTCCACTTT
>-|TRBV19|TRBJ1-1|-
CASSSPGAGAAEAFF
TGTGCCAGTAGTTCCCCCGGGGCAGGGGCAGCTGAAGCTTTCTTT
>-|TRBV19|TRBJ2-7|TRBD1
CASTDRGNSYEQYF
TGTGCCAGTACGGACAGGGGGAATTCCTACGAGCAGTACTTC
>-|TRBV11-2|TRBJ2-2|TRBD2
CASEGLEITGELFF
TGTGCCAGCGAAGGACTAGAAATCACCGGGGAGCTGTTTTTT
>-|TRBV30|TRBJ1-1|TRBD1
CASDRGDTEAFF
TGTGCCTCGGACAGGGGGGACACTGAAGCTTTCTTT
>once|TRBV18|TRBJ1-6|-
CASSPQSGGKSSSPLHF
TGTGCCAGCTCACCACAGTCCGGGGGTAAAAGTAGTTCACCCCTCCACTTT
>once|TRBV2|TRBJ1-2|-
CASSAFDYGYTF
TGTGCCAGCAGTGCGTTCGACTATGGCTACACCTTC
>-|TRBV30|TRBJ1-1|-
CAWSAELGQMNTEAFF
TGTGCCTGGAGTGCGGAACTCGGACAGATGAACACTGAAGCTTTCTTT
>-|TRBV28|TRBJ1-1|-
CASSLYGVFMNTEAFF
TGTGCCAGCAGTCTCTACGGGGTATTCATGAACACTGAAGCTTTCTTT
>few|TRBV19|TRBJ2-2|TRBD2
CASSIWASGGNTGELFF
TGTGCCAGTAGTATATGGGCTAGCGGGGGAAACACCGGGGAGCTGTTTTTT
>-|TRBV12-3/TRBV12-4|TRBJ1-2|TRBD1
CASSLQGSWGYTF
TGTGCCAGCAGCCTACAGGGGTCCTGGGGCTACACCTTC
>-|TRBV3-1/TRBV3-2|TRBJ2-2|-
CASSQERVTNTGELFF
TGTGCCAGCAGCCAAGAGAGGGTCACGAACACCGGGGAGCTGTTTTTT
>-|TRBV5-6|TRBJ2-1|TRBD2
CASSLAGGGYNEQFF
TGTGCCAGCAGCCTAGCGGGGGGCGGATACAATGAGCAGTTCTTC
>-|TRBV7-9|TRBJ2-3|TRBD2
CASSLTTSGRNADTQYF
TGTGCCAGCAGCTTAACTACTAGCGGGAGAAACGCAGATACGCAGTATTTT
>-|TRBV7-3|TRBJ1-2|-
CASSSYQGGAYGYTF
TGTGCCAGCAGCTCCTACCAAGGGGGGGCATATGGCTACACCTTC
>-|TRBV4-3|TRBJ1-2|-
CASSQAGQGHGYTF
TGCGCCAGCAGCCAAGCGGGTCAGGGCCATGGCTACACCTTC
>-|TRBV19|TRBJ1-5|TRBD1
CASRTGTGGFQPQHF
TGTGCCAGTAGAACCGGGACAGGGGGCTTTCAGCCCCAGCATTTT
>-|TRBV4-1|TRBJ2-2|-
CASSQAPGLNTGELFF
TGCGCCAGCAGCCAAGCTCCGGGACTGAACACCGGGGAGCTGTTTTTT
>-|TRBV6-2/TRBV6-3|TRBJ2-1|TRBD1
CASSIQGGFRNEQFF
TGTGCCAGCAGTATACAGGGGGGATTCAGAAATGAGCAGTTCTTC
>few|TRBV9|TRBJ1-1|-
CASSVGSWNTEAFF
TGTGCCAGCAGCGTAGGGAGCTGGAACACTGAAGCTTTCTTT
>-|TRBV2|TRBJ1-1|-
CASSESGRTFF
TGTGCCAGCAGCGAATCCGGGAGGACTTTCTTT
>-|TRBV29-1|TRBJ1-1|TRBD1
CSAEQGSPEAFF
TGCAGCGCCGAACAGGGGAGCCCTGAAGCTTTCTTT
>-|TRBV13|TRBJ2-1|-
CASSLASQGGNEQFF
TGTGCCAGCAGCTTAGCGTCCCAGGGTGGGAATGAGCAGTTCTTC
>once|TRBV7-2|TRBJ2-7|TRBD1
CASSLQGGWDHEQYF
TGTGCCAGCAGCTTACAAGGGGGCTGGGACCACGAGCAGTACTTC
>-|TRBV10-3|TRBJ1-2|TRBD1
CAISEGQGRGYTF
TGTGCCATCAGTGAGGGACAGGGAAGGGGCTACACCTTC
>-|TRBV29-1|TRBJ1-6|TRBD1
CSASVSGQGGSLHF
TGCAGCGCCAGTGTGTCAGGACAGGGGGGATCCCTCCACTTT
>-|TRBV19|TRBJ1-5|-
CASSIGPYSNQPQHF
TGTGCCAGTAGTATAGGCCCCTATAGCAATCAGCCCCAGCATTTT
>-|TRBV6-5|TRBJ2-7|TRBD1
CASSYGQGRYEQYF
TGTGCCAGCAGTTACGGACAGGGACGGTACGAGCAGTACTTC
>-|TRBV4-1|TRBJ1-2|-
CASSQGQGQGYGYTF
TGCGCCAGCAGCCAAGGTCAAGGGCAGGGGTATGGCTACACCTTC
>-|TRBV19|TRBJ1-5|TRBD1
CASNSDRDSNQPQHF
TGTGCCAGTAATTCAGACAGGGATAGCAATCAGCCCCAGCATTTT
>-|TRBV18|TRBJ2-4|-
CASSPPNGGAVGNIQYF
TGTGCCAGCTCACCACCGAATGGGGGCGCGGTAGGAAACATTCAGTACTTC
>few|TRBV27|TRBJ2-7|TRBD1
CASSFGAGGSYEQYF
TGTGCCAGCAGTTTTGGCGCAGGGGGCAGCTACGAGCAGTACTTC
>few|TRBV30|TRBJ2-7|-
CAWSSWDNTYEQYF
TGTGCCTGGAGTTCTTGGGACAATACCTACGAGCAGTACTTC
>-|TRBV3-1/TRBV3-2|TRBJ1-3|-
CASSQISGYGNTIYF
TGTGCCAGCAGCCAGATCTCAGGGTATGGAAACACCATATATTTT
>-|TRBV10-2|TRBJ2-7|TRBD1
CASGTGGSYEQYF
TGCGCCAGCGGAACAGGGGGCAGCTACGAGCAGTACTTC
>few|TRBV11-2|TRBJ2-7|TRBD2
CASSRAGGSSYEQYF
TGTGCCAGCAGCCGAGCGGGGGGGAGCTCCTACGAGCAGTACTTC
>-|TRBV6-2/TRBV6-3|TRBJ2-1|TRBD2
CASSYQGLAGEEQFF
TGTGCCAGCAGTTACCAGGGACTAGCGGGGGAGGAGCAGTTCTTC
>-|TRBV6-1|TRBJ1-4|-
CASSEALRGEKLFF
TGTGCCAGCAGTGAAGCGCTTCGGGGTGAAAAACTGTTTTTT
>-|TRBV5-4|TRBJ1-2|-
CASSFSGDYGYTF
TGTGCCAGCAGCTTCTCAGGGGACTATGGCTACACCTTC
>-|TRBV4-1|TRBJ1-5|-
CASSQDRQDSNQPQHF
TGCGCCAGCAGCCAAGATCGGCAGGATAGCAATCAGCCCCAGCATTTT
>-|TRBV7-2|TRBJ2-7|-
CASSLGAPFYEQYF
TGTGCCAGCAGCTTAGGGGCGCCCTTCTACGAGCAGTACTTC
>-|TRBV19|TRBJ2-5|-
CASRGGGYQETQYF
TGTGCCAGTAGGGGGGGAGGCTACCAAGAGACCCAGTACTTC
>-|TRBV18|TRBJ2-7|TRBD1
CASSPSGAGGAYEQYF
TGTGCCAGCTCACCCTCCGGGGCAGGGGGTGCCTACGAGCAGTACTTC
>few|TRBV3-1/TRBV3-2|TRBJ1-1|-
CASSRQMNTEAFF
TGTGCCAGCAGCCGACAGATGAACACTGAAGCTTTCTTT